Listed below are T cell receptor beta chains from one sample, sequenced in a study of shared clonotypes between healthy human individuals. Repertoires were generated with immunoSEQ multiplex PCR, while TCRdb's copy carries only in-frame clones and drops some. The table has under 600,000 clones, about 98% seen once. The sequenced sample was naive CD8+ T cells sorted from blood. All receptors come from a young man in good health. Both conserved end residues are part of each CDR3. A D gene is named only where the DNA matches it firmly. Part of the rows lack a size; the others show once, few, many or a class for expanded clones.

CDR3aa	CDR3nt	len	abundance	v_gene	j_gene	d_gene
CASRGYRGGASNQPQHF	TGTGCCAGCAGAGGGTACCGAGGGGGGGCTAGCAATCAGCCCCAGCATTTT	17	-	TRBV2	TRBJ1-5	-
CSVDGERAGGPLTQYF	TGCAGCGTTGACGGGGAGCGAGCGGGAGGGCCGTTGACCCAGTACTTC	16	-	TRBV29-1	TRBJ2-5	TRBD2
CASSSPLSGPYEQYF	TGTGCCAGCAGCTCCCCTCTGTCGGGGCCCTACGAGCAGTACTTC	15	-	TRBV7-9	TRBJ2-7	-
CASSPGWTGANSEAFF	TGTGCCAGCAGCCCCGGTTGGACAGGGGCAAATTCTGAAGCTTTCTTT	16	-	TRBV7-9	TRBJ1-1	TRBD1
CASSQISRGRDTDTQYF	TGCGCCAGCAGCCAAATATCCAGGGGGAGGGACACAGATACGCAGTATTTT	17	-	TRBV4-1	TRBJ2-3	-
CASSQWDSRTGELFF	TGCGCCAGCAGCCAATGGGACAGTCGAACCGGGGAGCTGTTTTTT	15	-	TRBV4-3	TRBJ2-2	TRBD1
CASSFLQGALTEAFF	TGCGCCAGCAGCTTTCTCCAGGGGGCTCTAACTGAAGCTTTCTTT	15	-	TRBV5-1	TRBJ1-1	TRBD1
CASSLGLAGYTGELFF	TGTGCCAGCAGCTTGGGACTAGCGGGTTACACCGGGGAGCTGTTTTTT	16	-	TRBV5-8	TRBJ2-2	TRBD2
CAWSVGTRAFSGNTIYF	TGTGCCTGGAGTGTCGGGACAAGGGCCTTCTCTGGAAACACCATATATTTT	17	-	TRBV30	TRBJ1-3	-
CASSLKGLAGYEQYF	TGTGCCAGCAGTTTAAAGGGTCTAGCCGGCTACGAGCAGTACTTC	15	-	TRBV27	TRBJ2-7	-
CAWRGGTEAFF	TGTGCCTGGAGGGGGGGGACAGAAGCTTTCTTT	11	-	TRBV30	TRBJ1-1	-
CATLPTGNYGYTF	TGTGCCACCCTACCCACAGGGAACTATGGCTACACCTTC	13	-	TRBV28	TRBJ1-2	-
CASSSFASSESYEQYF	TGTGCCAGCAGCTCCTTCGCCTCTAGCGAATCCTACGAGCAGTACTTC	16	-	TRBV7-9	TRBJ2-7	-
CSASGIYNEQFF	TGCAGCGCCTCCGGGATCTACAATGAGCAGTTCTTC	12	-	TRBV29-1	TRBJ2-1	-
CASSLGSYYGYTF	TGTGCCAGCAGCTTAGGATCTTACTATGGCTACACCTTC	13	-	TRBV7-9	TRBJ1-2	-
CASITPNNGYTF	TGTGCCAGCATCACTCCTAACAATGGCTACACCTTC	12	-	TRBV2	TRBJ1-2	-
CASSQGSFYEQYF	TGTGCCAGCAGCCAGGGCAGCTTCTACGAGCAGTACTTC	13	-	TRBV14	TRBJ2-7	-
CASSPTTGPSWPTEAFF	TGTGCCAGCAGCCCGACTACAGGGCCCAGTTGGCCCACTGAAGCTTTCTTT	17	-	TRBV9	TRBJ1-1	-
CASSPPYPNTEAFF	TGTGCCAGCTCACCACCTTACCCGAACACTGAAGCTTTCTTT	14	-	TRBV18	TRBJ1-1	-
CASRHTGDSNQPQHF	TGTGCCAGCAGACACACAGGGGATAGCAATCAGCCCCAGCATTTT	15	-	TRBV2	TRBJ1-5	TRBD1
CASSYGSGTDTQYF	TGTGCCAGCAGTTACGGTAGCGGGACAGATACGCAGTATTTT	14	-	TRBV6-5	TRBJ2-3	TRBD2
CASKLRRGSTDTQYF	TGTGCCAGCAAACTTCGGCGGGGGAGCACAGATACGCAGTATTTT	15	once	TRBV6-5	TRBJ2-3	TRBD2
CAMGQDQNDNEQFF	TGTGCCATGGGACAGGACCAAAATGACAATGAGCAGTTCTTC	14	once	TRBV10-3	TRBJ2-1	TRBD1
CASSPEGLRRGLDPYEQYF	TGTGCCAGCAGCCCCGAGGGGTTGAGGCGCGGTCTGGACCCCTACGAGCAGTACTTC	19	-	TRBV14	TRBJ2-7	-